This passage covers 4 T cell receptor beta chains from one sample sequenced in a study of OX40 agonist ivuxolimab in advanced cancers. TCRdb's copy holds only in-frame clones and misses some; the assay was immunoSEQ multiplex PCR. This sample has 30,000 to 40,000 clones, with roughly 80% found just once. Specimen: CD4+ or CD8+ T cells sorted from blood, collected in a trial of the OX40 agonist ivuxolimab. These receptor sequences come from an adult with an advanced solid tumor such as melanoma, head and neck, liver or kidney cancer.

The chain uses TRBV25-1 and TRBJ1-2; unclear D gene. This CDR3 has 11 residues. V lost 2 bases and J 8 bases, leaving 6 bases between the germline ends. The germline V gene has CDR1 MGHDK and CDR2 SYGVNS. The CDR3 DNA is TGTGCCAGCAGTGAAATATGGGGCTACACCTTC. This sequence encodes CASSEIWGYTF.

The chain recombines TRBV18 with TRBJ2-1; D unresolved. Trimming pared 3 bases from V and 7 bases from J, leaving 7 bases between. The CDR3 contains 12 residues. Per the germline V gene, CDR1 is KGHSH and CDR2 is LQKENI. The CDR3 DNA sequence: TGTGCCAGCTCACCCAGATCAAATGAGCAGTTCTTC. It encodes CASSPRSNEQFF. Using reference TRBV18 and TRBJ2-1 for the parts outside the CDR3, the full variable domain is NAGVMQNPRHLVRRRGQEARLRCSPMKGHSHVYWYRQLPEEGLKFMVYLQKENIIDESGMPKERFSAEFPKEGPSILRIQQVVRGDSAAYFCASSPRSNEQFFGPGTRLTVL.

The V call is TRBV7-9, the J call TRBJ2-7; 10 bases agree with TRBD1. The CDR3 spans 15 residues. V gave up 0 bases and J gave up 2 bases; unmatched junction bases: 1. CDR1 SEHNR and CDR2 FQNEAQ come from the germline V gene (reference sequence). The CDR3 DNA sequence: TGTGCCAGCAGCTTAGCGGGGACAGGGGCCTACGAGCAGTACTTC. It translates to CASSLAGTGAYEQYF.

The chain links TRBV28 to TRBJ2-3; D uncertain. Germline V gene data show CDR1 as MDHEN and CDR2 as SYDVKM. V was shortened by 6 bases and J by 2 bases, with 6 bases between the two germline ends. The CDR3 sequence is 12 residues long. The CDR3 sequence: CASRTYTDTQYF. The CDR3 DNA reads TGTGCCAGCAGGACTTACACAGATACGCAGTATTTT.